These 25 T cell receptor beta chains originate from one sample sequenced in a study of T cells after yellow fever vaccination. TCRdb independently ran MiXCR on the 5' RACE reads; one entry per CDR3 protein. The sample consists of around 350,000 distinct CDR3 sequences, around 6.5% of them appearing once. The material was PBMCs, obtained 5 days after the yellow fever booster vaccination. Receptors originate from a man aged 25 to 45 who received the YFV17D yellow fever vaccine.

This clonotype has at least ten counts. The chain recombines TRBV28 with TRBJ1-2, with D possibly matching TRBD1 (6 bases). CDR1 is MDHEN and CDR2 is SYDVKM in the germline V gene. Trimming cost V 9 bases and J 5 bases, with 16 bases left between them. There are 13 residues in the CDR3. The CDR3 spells CASTGQHNYGYTF. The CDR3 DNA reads TGTGCCAGTACCGGACAGCACAATTATGGCTACACCTTC.

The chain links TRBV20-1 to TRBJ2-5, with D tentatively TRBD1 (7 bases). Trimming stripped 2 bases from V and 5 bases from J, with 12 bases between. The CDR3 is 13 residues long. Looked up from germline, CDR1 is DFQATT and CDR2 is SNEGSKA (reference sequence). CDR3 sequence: CSARFPGGETQYF. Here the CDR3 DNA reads TGCAGTGCTAGATTTCCAGGGGGGGAGACCCAGTACTTC.

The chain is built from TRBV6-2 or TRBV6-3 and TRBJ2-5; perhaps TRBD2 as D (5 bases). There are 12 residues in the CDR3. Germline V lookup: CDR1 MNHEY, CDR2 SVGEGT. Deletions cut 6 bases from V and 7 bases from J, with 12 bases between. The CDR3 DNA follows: TGTGCCAGCAGGGACTCGGTAGGGACCCAGTACTTC. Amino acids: CASRDSVGTQYF.

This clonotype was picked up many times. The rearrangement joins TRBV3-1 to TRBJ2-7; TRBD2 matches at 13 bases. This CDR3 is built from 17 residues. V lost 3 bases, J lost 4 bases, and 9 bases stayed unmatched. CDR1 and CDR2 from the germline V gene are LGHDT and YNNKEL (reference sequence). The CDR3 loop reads CASSHLTGTSGTYEQYF. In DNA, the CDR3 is TGTGCCAGCAGCCACCTAACCGGGACTAGCGGGACTTACGAGCAGTACTTC.

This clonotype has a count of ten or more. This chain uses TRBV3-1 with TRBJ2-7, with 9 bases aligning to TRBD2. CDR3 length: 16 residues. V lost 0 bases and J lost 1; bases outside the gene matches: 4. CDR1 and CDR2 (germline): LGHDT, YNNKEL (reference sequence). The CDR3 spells CASSQDRLAASYEQYF. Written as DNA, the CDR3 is TGTGCCAGCAGCCAAGATAGACTAGCGGCTTCCTACGAGCAGTACTTC.

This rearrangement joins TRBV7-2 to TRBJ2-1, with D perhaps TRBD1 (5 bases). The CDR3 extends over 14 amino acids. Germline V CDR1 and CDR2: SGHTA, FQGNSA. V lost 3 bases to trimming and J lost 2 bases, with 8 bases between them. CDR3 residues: CASSFGQAYNEQFF. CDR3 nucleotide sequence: TGTGCCAGCAGCTTCGGACAAGCCTACAATGAGCAGTTCTTC.

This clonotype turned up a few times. The CDR3, as DNA: TGTGCCAGCAGTCGCAGCGGGAGAGACGAGCAGTACTTC. Its translation is CASSRSGRDEQYF. The chain employs TRBV6-1 and TRBJ2-7; 8 bases align to TRBD2. Germline assignment: CDR1 MNHNS and CDR2 SASEGT. The CDR3 extends over 13 amino acids. J lost 5 bases, V lost 5 bases, and 5 bases had no gene match.

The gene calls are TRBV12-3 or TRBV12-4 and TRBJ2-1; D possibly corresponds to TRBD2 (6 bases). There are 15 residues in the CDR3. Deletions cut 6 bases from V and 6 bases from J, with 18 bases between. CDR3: CASSFLRPGGNEQFF. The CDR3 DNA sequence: TGTGCCAGCAGCTTCCTCCGACCCGGGGGCAATGAGCAGTTCTTC.

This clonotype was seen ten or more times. CDR3 in DNA: TGCGCCAGCAGCGCGGGACAGGAGTACAATGAGCAGTTCTTC. It specifies CASSAGQEYNEQFF. V and J are TRBV5-1 and TRBJ2-1, with 8 bases matching TRBD1. J lost 4 bases, V lost 4 bases, and 4 bases had no gene match. Germline V CDR1 and CDR2: SGHRS, YFSETQ. The CDR3 is made up of 14 amino acids.

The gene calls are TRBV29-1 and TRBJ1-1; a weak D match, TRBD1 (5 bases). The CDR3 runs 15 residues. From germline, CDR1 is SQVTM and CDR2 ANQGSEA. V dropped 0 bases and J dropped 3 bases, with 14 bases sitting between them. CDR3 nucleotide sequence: TGCAGCGTTGAAGACCCGTGGGGGGGGGACACTGAAGCTTTCTTT. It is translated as CSVEDPWGGDTEAFF. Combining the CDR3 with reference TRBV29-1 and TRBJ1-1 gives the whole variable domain SAVISQKPSRDICQRGTSLTIQCQVDSQVTMMFWYRQQPGQSLTLIATANQGSEATYESGFVIDKFPISRPNLTFSTLTVSNMSPEDSSIYLCSVEDPWGGDTEAFFGQGTRLTVV.

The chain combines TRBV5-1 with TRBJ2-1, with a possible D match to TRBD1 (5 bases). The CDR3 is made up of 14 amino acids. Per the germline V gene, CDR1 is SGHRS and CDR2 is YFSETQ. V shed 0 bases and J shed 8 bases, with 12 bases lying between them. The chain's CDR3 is CASSLVQGGDEQFF. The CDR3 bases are TGCGCCAGCAGCTTGGTTCAGGGCGGCGATGAGCAGTTCTTC.

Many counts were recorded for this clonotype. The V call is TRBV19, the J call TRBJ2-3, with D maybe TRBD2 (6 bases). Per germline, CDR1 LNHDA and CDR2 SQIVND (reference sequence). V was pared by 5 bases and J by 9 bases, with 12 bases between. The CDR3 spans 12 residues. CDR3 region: CASSLVGGTQYF. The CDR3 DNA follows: TGTGCCAGTAGTCTCGTGGGGGGAACGCAGTATTTT.

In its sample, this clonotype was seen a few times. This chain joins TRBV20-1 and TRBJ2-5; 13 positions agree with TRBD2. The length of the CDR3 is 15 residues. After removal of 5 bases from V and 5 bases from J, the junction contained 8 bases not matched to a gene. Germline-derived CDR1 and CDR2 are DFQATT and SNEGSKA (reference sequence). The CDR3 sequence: CSASGTSGAGETQYF. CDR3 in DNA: TGCAGTGCTTCCGGGACTAGCGGGGCTGGGGAGACCCAGTACTTC.

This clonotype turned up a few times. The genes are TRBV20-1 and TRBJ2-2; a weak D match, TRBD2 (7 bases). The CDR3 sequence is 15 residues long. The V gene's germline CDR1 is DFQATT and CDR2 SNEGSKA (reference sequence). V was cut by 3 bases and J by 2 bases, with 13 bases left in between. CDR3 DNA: TGCAGTGCTAGGAGGAGGGGGGGAAACACCGGGGAGCTGTTTTTT. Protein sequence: CSARRRGGNTGELFF.

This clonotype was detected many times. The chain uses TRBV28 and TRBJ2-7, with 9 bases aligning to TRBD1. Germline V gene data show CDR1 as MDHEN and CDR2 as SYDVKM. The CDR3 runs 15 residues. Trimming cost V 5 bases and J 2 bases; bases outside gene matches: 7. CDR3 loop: CASSLAGQGTYEQYF. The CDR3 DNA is TGTGCCAGCAGTCTCGCGGGACAGGGAACCTACGAGCAGTACTTC.

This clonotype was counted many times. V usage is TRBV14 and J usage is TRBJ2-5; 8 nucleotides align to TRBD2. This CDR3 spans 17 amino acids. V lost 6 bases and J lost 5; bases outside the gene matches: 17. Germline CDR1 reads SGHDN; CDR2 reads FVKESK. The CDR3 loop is CASSPFGTGGPRETQYF. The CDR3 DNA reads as TGTGCCAGCAGTCCTTTTGGAACGGGAGGGCCTCGGGAGACCCAGTACTTC.

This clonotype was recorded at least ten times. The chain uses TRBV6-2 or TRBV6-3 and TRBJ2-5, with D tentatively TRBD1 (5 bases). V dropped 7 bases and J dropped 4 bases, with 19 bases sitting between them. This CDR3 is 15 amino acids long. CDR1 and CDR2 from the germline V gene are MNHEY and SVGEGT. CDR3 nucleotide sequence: TGTGCCAGCACCACACCATGGTCCCAGGGAGAGACCCAGTACTTC. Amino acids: CASTTPWSQGETQYF.

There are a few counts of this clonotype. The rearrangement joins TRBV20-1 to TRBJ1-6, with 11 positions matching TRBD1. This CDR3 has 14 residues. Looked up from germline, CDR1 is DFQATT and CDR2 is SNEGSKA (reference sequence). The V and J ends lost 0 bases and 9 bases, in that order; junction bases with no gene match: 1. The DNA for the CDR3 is TGCAGTGCTAGAGAGGGGACAGGGGGTTCACCCCTCCACTTT. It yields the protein CSAREGTGGSPLHF.

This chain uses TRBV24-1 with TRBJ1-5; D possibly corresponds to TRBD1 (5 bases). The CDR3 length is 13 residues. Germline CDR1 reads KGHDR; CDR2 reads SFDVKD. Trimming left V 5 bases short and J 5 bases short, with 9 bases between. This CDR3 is CATSVTGDQPQHF. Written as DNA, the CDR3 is TGTGCCACCAGTGTAACGGGGGATCAGCCCCAGCATTTT.

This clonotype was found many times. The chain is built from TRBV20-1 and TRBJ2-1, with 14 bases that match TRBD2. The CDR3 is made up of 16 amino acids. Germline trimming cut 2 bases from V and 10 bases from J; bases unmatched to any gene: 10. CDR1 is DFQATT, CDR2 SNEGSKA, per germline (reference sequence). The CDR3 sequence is CSARFGTSGRFNEQFF. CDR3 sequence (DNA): TGCAGTGCTAGATTTGGGACTAGCGGGAGATTTAACGAGCAGTTCTTC.

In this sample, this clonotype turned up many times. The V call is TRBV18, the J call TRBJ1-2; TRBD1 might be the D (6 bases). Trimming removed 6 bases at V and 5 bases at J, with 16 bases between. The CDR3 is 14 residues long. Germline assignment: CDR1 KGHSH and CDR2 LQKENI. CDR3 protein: CASSSAGQNYGYTF. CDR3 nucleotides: TGTGCCAGCTCCAGCGCTGGACAGAATTATGGCTACACCTTC.

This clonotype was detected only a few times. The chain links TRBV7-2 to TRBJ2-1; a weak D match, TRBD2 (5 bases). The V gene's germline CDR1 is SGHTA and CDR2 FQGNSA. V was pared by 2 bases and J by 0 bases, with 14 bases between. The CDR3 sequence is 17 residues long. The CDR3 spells CASSLRLAAGSYNEQFF. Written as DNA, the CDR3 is TGTGCCAGCAGCTTAAGACTCGCGGCGGGCTCCTACAATGAGCAGTTCTTC.

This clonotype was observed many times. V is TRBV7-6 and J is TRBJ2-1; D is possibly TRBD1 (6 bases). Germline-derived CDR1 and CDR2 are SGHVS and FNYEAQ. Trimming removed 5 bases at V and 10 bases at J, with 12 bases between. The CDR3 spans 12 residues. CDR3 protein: CASSPPDREQFF. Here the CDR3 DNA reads TGTGCCAGCAGCCCCCCTGACAGGGAGCAGTTCTTC.

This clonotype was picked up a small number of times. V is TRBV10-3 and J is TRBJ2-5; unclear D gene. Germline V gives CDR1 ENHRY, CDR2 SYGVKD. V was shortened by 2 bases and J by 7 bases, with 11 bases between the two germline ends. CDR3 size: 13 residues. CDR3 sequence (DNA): TGTGCCATCAGTGAGGGTGAGGCAGGGACCCAGTACTTC. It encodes CAISEGEAGTQYF.

The CDR3, as DNA: TGTGCCAGCAGCTCAGGTCAGGGTCCGGGCTACGAGCAGTACTTC. Protein product: CASSSGQGPGYEQYF. This chain joins TRBV5-6 and TRBJ2-7, with D perhaps matching TRBD1 (5 bases). V lost 3 bases and J 3 bases, leaving 16 bases between the germline ends. Looked up from germline, CDR1 is SGHDT and CDR2 is YYEEEE. The CDR3 is 15 amino acids.